This record covers a single T cell receptor beta chain. Germline CDR1 is SQVTM and CDR2 is ANQGSEA. The V end was cut by 6 bases, the J end by 2 bases, with 12 bases between. This CDR3 comprises 13 residues. This entry belongs to a study of response to subunit inactivated influenza vaccine. A single record per CDR3 protein comes from TCRdb applying MiXCR to the RT-PCR reads. The table lists more than 450,000 distinct CDR3 sequences, 10% to 15% of them singletons. This sequence joins TRBV29-1 and TRBJ2-3, with D uncertain. The receptor was derived from a man aged 50 to 59 who received an inactivated influenza vaccine. The sample consisted of PBMCs from blood, taken on the day of vaccination. CDR3 region: CSVSNLNTDTQYF. The CDR3 coding sequence is TGCAGCGTCAGTAATTTGAACACAGATACGCAGTATTTT.